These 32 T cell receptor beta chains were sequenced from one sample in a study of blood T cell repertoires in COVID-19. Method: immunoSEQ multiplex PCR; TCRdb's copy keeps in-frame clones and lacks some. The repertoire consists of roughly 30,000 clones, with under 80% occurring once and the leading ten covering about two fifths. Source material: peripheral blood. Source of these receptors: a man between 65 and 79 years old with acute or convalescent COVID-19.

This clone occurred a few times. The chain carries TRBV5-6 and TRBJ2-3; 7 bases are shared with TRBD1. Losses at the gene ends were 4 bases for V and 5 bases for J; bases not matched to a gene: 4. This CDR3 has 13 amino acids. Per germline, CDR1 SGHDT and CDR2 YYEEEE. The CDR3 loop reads CASSPTGVDTQYF. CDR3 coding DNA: TGTGCCAGCAGCCCTACAGGGGTAGATACGCAGTATTTT. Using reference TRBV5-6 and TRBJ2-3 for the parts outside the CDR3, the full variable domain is DAGVTQSPTHLIKTRGQQVTLRCSPKSGHDTVSWYQQALGQGPQFIFQYYEEEERQRGNFPDRFSGHQFPNYSSELNVNALLLGDSALYLCASSPTGVDTQYFGPGTRLTVL.

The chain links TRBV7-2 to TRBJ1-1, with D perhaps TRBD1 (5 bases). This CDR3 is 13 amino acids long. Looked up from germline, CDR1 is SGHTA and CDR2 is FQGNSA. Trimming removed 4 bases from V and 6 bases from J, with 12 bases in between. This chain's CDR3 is CASSSSGVAEAFF. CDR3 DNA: TGTGCCAGCAGCTCCTCGGGGGTCGCTGAAGCTTTCTTT.

CDR3 sequence reads: CASSLQGRTSLTGELFF. The CDR3, as DNA: TGTGCCAGCAGCCTACAGGGGAGGACTAGCTTGACCGGGGAGCTGTTTTTT. This chain links TRBV9 with TRBJ2-2, with D possibly being TRBD2 (8 bases). The germline V and J ends were trimmed by 4 bases and 5 bases, with 21 bases remaining between them. Per germline, CDR1 SGDLS and CDR2 YYNGEE. This CDR3 is 17 amino acids long.

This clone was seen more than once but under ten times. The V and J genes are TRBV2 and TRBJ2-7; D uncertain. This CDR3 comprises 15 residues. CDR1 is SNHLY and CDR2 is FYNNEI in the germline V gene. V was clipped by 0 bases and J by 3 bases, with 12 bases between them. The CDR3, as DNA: TGTGCCAGCAGTGAAGCGCGGAGCGATATCTACGAGCAGTACTTC. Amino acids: CASSEARSDIYEQYF. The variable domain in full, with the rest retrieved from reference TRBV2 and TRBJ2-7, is EPEVTQTPSHQVTQMGQEVILRCVPISNHLYFYWYRQILGQKVEFLVSFYNNEISEKSEIFDDQFSVERPDGSNFTLKIRSTKLEDSAMYFCASSEARSDIYEQYFGPGTRLTVT.

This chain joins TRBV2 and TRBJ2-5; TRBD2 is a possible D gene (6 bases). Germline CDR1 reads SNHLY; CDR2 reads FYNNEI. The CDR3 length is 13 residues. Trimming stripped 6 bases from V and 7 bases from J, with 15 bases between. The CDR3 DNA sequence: TGTGCCAGCAGCAGTCGGAGGGAAGGGACCCAGTACTTC. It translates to CASSSRREGTQYF.

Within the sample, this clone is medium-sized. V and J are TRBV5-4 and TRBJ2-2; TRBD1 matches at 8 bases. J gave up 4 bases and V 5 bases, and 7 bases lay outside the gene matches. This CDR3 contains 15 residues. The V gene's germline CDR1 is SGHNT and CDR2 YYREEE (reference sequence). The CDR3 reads CASSKQGAFTGELFF. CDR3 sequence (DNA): TGTGCCAGCAGTAAGCAGGGGGCATTCACCGGGGAGCTGTTTTTT.

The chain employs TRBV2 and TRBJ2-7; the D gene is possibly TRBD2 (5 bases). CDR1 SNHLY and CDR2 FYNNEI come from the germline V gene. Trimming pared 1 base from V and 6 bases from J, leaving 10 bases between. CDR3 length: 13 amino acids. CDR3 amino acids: CASSEVLAVEQYF. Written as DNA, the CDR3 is TGTGCCAGCAGTGAAGTGCTAGCAGTCGAGCAGTACTTC.

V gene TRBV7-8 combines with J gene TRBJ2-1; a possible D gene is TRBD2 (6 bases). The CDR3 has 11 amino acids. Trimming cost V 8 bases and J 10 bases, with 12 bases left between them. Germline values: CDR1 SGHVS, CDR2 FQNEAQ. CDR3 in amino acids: CASVLGREQFF. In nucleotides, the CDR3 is TGTGCCAGCGTACTAGGGAGGGAGCAGTTCTTC.

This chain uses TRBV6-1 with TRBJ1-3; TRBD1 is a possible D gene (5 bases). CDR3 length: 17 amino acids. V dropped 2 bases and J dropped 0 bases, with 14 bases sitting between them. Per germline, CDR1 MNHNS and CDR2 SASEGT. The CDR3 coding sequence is TGTGCCAGCAGTGAAAGGACTAGACAGATCTCTGGAAACACCATATATTTT. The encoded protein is CASSERTRQISGNTIYF.

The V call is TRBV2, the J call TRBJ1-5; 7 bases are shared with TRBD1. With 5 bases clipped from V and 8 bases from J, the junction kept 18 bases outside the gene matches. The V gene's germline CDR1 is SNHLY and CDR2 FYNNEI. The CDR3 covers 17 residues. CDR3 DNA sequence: TGTGCCAGCAGTTTCACAGGGGCCCTTTCAGGAATGGAGCCCCAGCATTTT. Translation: CASSFTGALSGMEPQHF. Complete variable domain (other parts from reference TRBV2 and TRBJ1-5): EPEVTQTPSHQVTQMGQEVILRCVPISNHLYFYWYRQILGQKVEFLVSFYNNEISEKSEIFDDQFSVERPDGSNFTLKIRSTKLEDSAMYFCASSFTGALSGMEPQHFGDGTRLSIL.

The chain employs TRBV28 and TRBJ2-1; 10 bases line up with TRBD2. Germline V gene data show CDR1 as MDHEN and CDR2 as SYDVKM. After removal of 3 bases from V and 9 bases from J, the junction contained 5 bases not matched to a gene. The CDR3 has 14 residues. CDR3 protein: CASSLASGRSEQFF. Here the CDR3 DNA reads TGTGCCAGCAGTTTGGCTAGCGGGAGATCTGAGCAGTTCTTC. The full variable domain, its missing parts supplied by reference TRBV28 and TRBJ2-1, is DVKVTQSSRYLVKRTGEKVFLECVQDMDHENMFWYRQDPGLGLRLIYFSYDVKMKEKGDIPEGYSVSREKKERFSLILESASTNQTSMYLCASSLASGRSEQFFGPGTRLTVL.

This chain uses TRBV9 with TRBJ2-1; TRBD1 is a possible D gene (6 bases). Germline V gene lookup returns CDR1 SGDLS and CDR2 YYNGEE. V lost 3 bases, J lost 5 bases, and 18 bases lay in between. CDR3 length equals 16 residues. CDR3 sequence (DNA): TGTGCCAGCAGCGGAGCCACAGGGTTGGACGACAATGAGCAGTTCTTC. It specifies CASSGATGLDDNEQFF.

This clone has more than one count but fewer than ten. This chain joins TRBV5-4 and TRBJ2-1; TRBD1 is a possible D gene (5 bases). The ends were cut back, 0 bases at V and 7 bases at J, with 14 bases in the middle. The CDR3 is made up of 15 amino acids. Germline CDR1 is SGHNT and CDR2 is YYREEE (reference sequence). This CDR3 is CASSLVQDRGNEQFF. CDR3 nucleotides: TGTGCCAGCAGCTTGGTACAGGATAGGGGTAATGAGCAGTTCTTC.

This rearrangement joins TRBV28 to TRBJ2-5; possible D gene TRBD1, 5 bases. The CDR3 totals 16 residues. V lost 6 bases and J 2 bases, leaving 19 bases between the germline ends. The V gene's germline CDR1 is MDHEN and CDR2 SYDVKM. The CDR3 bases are TGTGCCAGCAGCACAAAAAGTACAGGTGGGCAAGAGACCCAGTACTTC. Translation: CASSTKSTGGQETQYF.

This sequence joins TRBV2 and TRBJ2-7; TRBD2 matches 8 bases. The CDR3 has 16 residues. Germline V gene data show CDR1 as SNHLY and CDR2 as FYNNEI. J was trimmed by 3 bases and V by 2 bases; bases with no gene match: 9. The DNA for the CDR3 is TGTGCCAGCAGTGAACTGGCTAGCGGGCGTCTCTACGAGCAGTACTTC. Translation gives CASSELASGRLYEQYF. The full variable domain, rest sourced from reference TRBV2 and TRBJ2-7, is EPEVTQTPSHQVTQMGQEVILRCVPISNHLYFYWYRQILGQKVEFLVSFYNNEISEKSEIFDDQFSVERPDGSNFTLKIRSTKLEDSAMYFCASSELASGRLYEQYFGPGTRLTVT.

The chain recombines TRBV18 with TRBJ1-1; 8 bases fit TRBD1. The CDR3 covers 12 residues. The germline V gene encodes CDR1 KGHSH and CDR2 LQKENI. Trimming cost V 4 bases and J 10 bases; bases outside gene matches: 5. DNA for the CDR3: TGTGCCAGCTCACTGGACAGGGAAGGAGCTTTCTTT. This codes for CASSLDREGAFF.

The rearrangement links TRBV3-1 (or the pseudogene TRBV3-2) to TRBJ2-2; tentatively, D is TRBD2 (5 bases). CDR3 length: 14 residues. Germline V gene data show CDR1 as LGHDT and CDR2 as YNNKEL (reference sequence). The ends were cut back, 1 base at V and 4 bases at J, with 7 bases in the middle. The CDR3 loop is CASSQAAGTGELFF. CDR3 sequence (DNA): TGTGCCAGCAGCCAAGCTGCGGGCACCGGGGAGCTGTTTTTT.

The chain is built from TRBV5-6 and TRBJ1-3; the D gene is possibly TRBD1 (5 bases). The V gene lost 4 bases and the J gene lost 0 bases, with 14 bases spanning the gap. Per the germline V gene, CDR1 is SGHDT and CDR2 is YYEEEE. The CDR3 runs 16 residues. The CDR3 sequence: CASSAWPGLSGNTIYF. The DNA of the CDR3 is TGTGCCAGCAGCGCATGGCCGGGACTCTCTGGAAACACCATATATTTT.

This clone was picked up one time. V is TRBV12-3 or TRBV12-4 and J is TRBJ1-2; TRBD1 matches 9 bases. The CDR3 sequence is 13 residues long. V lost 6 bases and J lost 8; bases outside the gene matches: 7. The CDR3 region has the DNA TGTGCCAGCAGCCAGGGACAGGGTGTCGGCTACACCTTC. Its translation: CASSQGQGVGYTF.

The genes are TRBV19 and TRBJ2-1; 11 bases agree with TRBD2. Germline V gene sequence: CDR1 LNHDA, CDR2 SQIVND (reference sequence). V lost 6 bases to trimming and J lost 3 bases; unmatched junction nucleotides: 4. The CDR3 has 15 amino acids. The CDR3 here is CASRLAGGLYNEQFF. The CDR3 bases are TGTGCCAGTAGATTAGCGGGGGGGCTCTACAATGAGCAGTTCTTC.

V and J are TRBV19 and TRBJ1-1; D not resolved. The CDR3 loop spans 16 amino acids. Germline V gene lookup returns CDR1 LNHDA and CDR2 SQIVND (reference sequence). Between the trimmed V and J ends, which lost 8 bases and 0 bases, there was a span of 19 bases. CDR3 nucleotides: TGTGCCAGTTTTCGAAGTGCCGGGTCCGTGAACACTGAAGCTTTCTTT. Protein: CASFRSAGSVNTEAFF.

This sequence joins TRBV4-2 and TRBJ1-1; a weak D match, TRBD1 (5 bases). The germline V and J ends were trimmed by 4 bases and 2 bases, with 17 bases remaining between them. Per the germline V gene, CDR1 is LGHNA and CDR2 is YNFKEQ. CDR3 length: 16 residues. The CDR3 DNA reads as TGTGCCAGCAGCCCCTATCCGGACGGGGGAAACACTGAAGCTTTCTTT. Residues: CASSPYPDGGNTEAFF.

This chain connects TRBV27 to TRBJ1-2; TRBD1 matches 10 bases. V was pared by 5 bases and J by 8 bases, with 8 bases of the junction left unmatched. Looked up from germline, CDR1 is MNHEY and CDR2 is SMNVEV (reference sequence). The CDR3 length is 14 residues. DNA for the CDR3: TGTGCCAGCAGTCCGAGACAGGGGGCGTGGGGCTACACCTTC. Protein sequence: CASSPRQGAWGYTF.

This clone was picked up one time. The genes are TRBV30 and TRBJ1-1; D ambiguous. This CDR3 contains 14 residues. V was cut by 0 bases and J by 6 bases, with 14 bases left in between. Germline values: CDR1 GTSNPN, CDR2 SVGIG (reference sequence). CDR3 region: CAWSVARVGAEAFF. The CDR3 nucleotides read TGTGCCTGGAGTGTGGCGCGGGTCGGGGCTGAAGCTTTCTTT.

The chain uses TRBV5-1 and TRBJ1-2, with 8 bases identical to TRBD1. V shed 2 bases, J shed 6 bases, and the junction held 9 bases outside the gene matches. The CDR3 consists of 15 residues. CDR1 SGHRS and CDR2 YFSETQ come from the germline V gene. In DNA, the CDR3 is TGCGCCAGCAGCTTTGGAACAGGGGGAACCGATGGCTACACCTTC. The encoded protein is CASSFGTGGTDGYTF.

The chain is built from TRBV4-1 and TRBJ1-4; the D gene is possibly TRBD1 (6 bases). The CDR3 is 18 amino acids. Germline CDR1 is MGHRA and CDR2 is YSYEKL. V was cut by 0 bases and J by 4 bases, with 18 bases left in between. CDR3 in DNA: TGCGCCAGCAGCCAAGATCCCGCGGACAGAACTTATAATGAAAAACTGTTTTTT. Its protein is CASSQDPADRTYNEKLFF.

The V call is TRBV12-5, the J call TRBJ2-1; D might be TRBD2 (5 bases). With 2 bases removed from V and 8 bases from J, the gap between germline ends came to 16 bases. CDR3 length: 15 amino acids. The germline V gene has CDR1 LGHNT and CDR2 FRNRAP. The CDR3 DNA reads TGTGCTAGTGGTTTGACCAGCGGTACCGCGGATGAGCAGTTCTTC. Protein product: CASGLTSGTADEQFF.

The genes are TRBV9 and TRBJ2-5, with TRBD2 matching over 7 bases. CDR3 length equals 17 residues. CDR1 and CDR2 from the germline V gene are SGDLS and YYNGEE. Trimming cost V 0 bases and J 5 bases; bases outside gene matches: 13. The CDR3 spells CASSVGGGGRSWETQYF. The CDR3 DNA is TGTGCCAGCAGCGTAGGAGGCGGGGGACGTTCATGGGAGACCCAGTACTTC.

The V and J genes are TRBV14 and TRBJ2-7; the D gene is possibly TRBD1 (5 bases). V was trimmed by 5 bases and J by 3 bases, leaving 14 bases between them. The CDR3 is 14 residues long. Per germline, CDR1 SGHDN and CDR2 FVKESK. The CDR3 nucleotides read TGTGCCAGCAGCAGGGGCAGCATAAGCTACGAGCAGTACTTC. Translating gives CASSRGSISYEQYF.

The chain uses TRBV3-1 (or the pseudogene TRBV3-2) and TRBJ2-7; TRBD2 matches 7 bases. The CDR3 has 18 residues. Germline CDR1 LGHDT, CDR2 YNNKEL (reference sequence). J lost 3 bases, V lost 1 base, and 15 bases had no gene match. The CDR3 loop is CASSQGRGGKGSNYEQYF. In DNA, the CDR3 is TGTGCCAGCAGCCAAGGGAGGGGAGGGAAGGGGTCGAACTACGAGCAGTACTTC.

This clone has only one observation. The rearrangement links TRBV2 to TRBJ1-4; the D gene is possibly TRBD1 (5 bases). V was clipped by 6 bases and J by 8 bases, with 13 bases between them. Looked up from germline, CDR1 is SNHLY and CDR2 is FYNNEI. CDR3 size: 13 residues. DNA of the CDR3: TGTGCCAGCAGAGTCACGACAGTAGAAAAACTGTTTTTT. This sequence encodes CASRVTTVEKLFF.

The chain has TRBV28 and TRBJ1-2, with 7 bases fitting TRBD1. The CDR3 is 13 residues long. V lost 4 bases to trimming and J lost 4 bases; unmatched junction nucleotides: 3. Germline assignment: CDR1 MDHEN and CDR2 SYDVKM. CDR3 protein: CASSSGTAYGYTF. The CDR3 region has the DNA TGTGCCAGCAGTTCCGGGACAGCCTATGGCTACACCTTC.